The entry below describes one TCR beta chain. Its antigen remains unidentified. No clone much larger than this one lies a single base away; base qualities are absent. TCRbeta CDR3 regions were amplified from genomic DNA using the immunoSEQ Assay, a bias-controlled multiplex PCR. Concerning the study's data processing: The number of nucleated cells in each sample was estimated from the amplification of reference gene primers within the assay. To quantify the absolute abundance of each unique TCRbeta CDR3 rearrangement, sequence reads were collapsed and filtered. For each sample, productive Simpson clonality was calculated as the square root of Simpson's diversity index across productive rearrangements. TCRdb mirrors the immuneACCESS table, restricted to in-frame sequences. Some clones are absent from its copies; in checked studies, under half trace to an unresolved V gene, and the reason for the others is unknown. Clone size and the V and J calls come from that table; the DNA yielded D and trimming. The sample table contains 350,000 to 450,000 clones; only one count was recorded for over 75% of them. Around 2% of the sample is in the top ten clones.

Taken from cysteine to phenylalanine, the CDR3 has 15 residues. Of all the DNA, just the CDR3 is kept, 45 bases in frame from base 1. Trimming removed 2 bases from V and 9 bases from J, leaving 18 bases between the germline ends. CDR1 is given as SEHNR and CDR2 as FQNEAQ, both from the germline V gene (reference sequence). This entry is derived from a study of blood T cell repertoires in COVID-19 (TCRdb year 2020). Describing the broader study: ImmuneRACE Cohort 3 recovered participants were defined by two consecutive negative NP/OP PCR tests, healthcare professional clearance, or symptom resolution. Samples covering the acute and convalescent phases of COVID-19 were provided by collaborators in the United States, Italy and Spain. The material from the prospective study consisted of cDNA or gDNA derived from T cells, B-cell-depleted T cells, or PBMCs. Subjects who had been exposed to COVID-19, were actively infected with it, or had recovered from it provided the deeply sampled blood TCRbeta repertoires that made up the dataset. The repertoires were released in a freely available public database meant as a resource for research on the immune response to SARS-CoV-2. Samples were obtained from the ongoing ImmuneRACE study (first 160 participants) and from about 1,300 subjects provided by 6 global collaborators. Sample metadata almost always included a de-identified subject ID, COVID-19 status, age in years and sex. Where available, HLA class I and class II types were taken from metadata supplied by the sample provider and were not determined by assay-based typing.

In the prospective study, participants were about 18 to 100 years old, resided in around 25 geographic areas of the United States, and were enrolled through a virtual design. In the prospective study, cohorts were assigned on the basis of participant-reported clinical history obtained from a screening survey and a study questionnaire. Mobile phlebotomists in the prospective study collected whole blood, serum and a nasopharyngeal or oropharyngeal swab from every participant. Over a 2-month period, participants in the prospective study had the option of providing additional blood draws and questionnaires. Before DNA extraction, prospective study blood samples were shipped either frozen or at room temperature. Points the paper makes about the study in general: The amount of clinical and demographic metadata varied by source and participant and was provided uncurated.

This TCR was sampled from a man aged 35-49 years in a cohort exposed to, infected with or recovered from COVID-19 (not recorded which). Specimen: PBMCs or T cells enriched from blood (not recorded which). In this chain, TRBV7-9 is recombined with TRBJ2-3; TRBD2 is perhaps the D gene, given 5 matching bases. Here is the DNA: TGTGCCAGCAGCTTATCCCCCGTGGGGAGTGAGACGCAGTATTTT. It codes for CASSLSPVGSETQYF.